This entry lists 8 T cell receptor beta chains sequenced from one sample in a study of shared clonotypes between healthy human individuals (dated by TCRdb to 2018 to 2021). The receptor library was made with the immunoSEQ multiplex PCR assay. TCRdb obtained this table from immuneACCESS and retained in-frame rearrangements with V and J assigned. These tables miss some clones; where compared with another copy, unresolved V genes account for less than half of the shortfall, and the remainder is unexplained. The sample includes 700,000 or so clones, with approximately 75% observed a single time. The top ten constitute about 2% of the sample. Sample: memory CD4+ T cells sorted from blood. Reading the label with the study, this specimen's cell subset or site is: CD45RA-negative fraction. The receptors were sampled from a woman aged 30 to 39 in good health.

The chain recombines TRBV19 with TRBJ1-5; weak D call: TRBD1 (6 bases). Trimming removed 7 bases from V and 3 bases from J, with 16 bases in between. The length of the CDR3 is 15 residues. The germline V gene has CDR1 LNHDA and CDR2 SQIVND (reference sequence). The CDR3 DNA reads TGTGCCAGTACTAAGACAGGATGGGTCAATCAGCCCCAGCATTTT. Translation: CASTKTGWVNQPQHF.

The chain uses TRBV18 and TRBJ1-1; D is possibly TRBD1 (6 bases). Trimming removed 2 bases from V and 1 base from J, with 11 bases in between. This CDR3 spans 15 amino acids. The germline gives CDR1 KGHSH, CDR2 LQKENI. The CDR3 here is CASSPGQIKNTEAFF. The CDR3 DNA reads as TGTGCCAGCTCACCAGGACAGATCAAGAACACTGAAGCTTTCTTT.

The chain couples TRBV7-6 to TRBJ2-3; TRBD1 might be the D (6 bases). The ends were cut back, 5 bases at V and 2 bases at J, with 14 bases in the middle. The germline V gene encodes CDR1 SGHVS and CDR2 FNYEAQ. The CDR3 length is 15 residues. The CDR3 DNA reads as TGTGCCAGCAGCCCACAGGACAGATACACAGATACGCAGTATTTT. It translates to CASSPQDRYTDTQYF. Supplemented by reference TRBV7-6 and TRBJ2-3, the full variable domain reads GAGVSQSPRYKVTKRGQDVALRCDPISGHVSLYWYRQALGQGPEFLTYFNYEAQQDKSGLPNDRFSAERPEGSISTLTIQRTEQRDSAMYRCASSPQDRYTDTQYFGPGTRLTVL.

The rearrangement links TRBV21-1 to TRBJ2-2; TRBD1 reflects the table's D call only, with no check against the DNA. TRBV21-1 has pseudogene status. The CDR3 is 16 residues long. CDR3 in amino acids: CASSRAHRGDTGELFF. DNA of the CDR3: TGTGCCAGCAGCCGCGCCCACAGGGGGGACACCGGGGAGCTGTTTTTT.

This clone has just a few counts. This chain uses TRBV4-1 with TRBJ2-6; D may be TRBD1 (5 bases). The germline gives CDR1 MGHRA, CDR2 YSYEKL. The CDR3 sequence is 16 residues long. Trimming pared 1 base from V and 2 bases from J, leaving 9 bases between. CDR3 amino acids: CASSQAPGTGANVLTF. DNA for the CDR3: TGCGCCAGCAGCCAAGCACCAGGGACTGGGGCCAACGTCCTGACTTTC.

This clone has more than one count but fewer than ten. Within the sample, other DNA sequences also encode this same CDR3. The V gene is TRBV7-9, the J gene TRBJ2-7; 8 nucleotides align to TRBD1. The ends lost 4 bases at V and 0 bases at J; junction bases unmatched: 5. The CDR3 consists of 15 residues. The V gene's germline CDR1 is SEHNR and CDR2 FQNEAQ (reference sequence). CDR3 region: CASSSGQGGSYEQYF. CDR3 DNA: TGTGCCAGCAGCTCCGGACAGGGAGGCTCCTACGAGCAGTACTTC.

This clone was counted between two and nine times. This chain connects TRBV6-4 to TRBJ1-4; D is unclear. The V end was cut by 2 bases, the J end by 6 bases, with 10 bases between. The CDR3 loop spans 14 amino acids. Per germline, CDR1 MRHNA and CDR2 SNTAGT. DNA of the CDR3: TGTGCCAGCAGTGACAGGGATGGCGATGAAAAACTGTTTTTT. Translating it yields CASSDRDGDEKLFF.

The chain has TRBV29-1 and TRBJ2-3; 9 nucleotides agree with TRBD1. V was clipped by 7 bases and J by 4 bases; unmatched bases: 9. Per germline, CDR1 SQVTM and CDR2 ANQGSEA. This CDR3 region has 14 residues. CDR3 residues: CSAYPGQGPDTQYF. CDR3 DNA sequence: TGCAGCGCCTACCCGGGACAGGGCCCAGATACGCAGTATTTT.